The source of this TCR beta chain is a study of blood T cell repertoires in COVID-19. Across the whole study: Donors in the United States, Italy and Spain gave samples during acute or convalescent COVID-19.

J was trimmed by 9 bases and V by 5 bases; bases with no gene match: 9. Germline values: CDR1 SGHNT, CDR2 YYREEE (reference sequence). This CDR3 has 14 amino acids. Within 2 weeks before study entry, exposed participants met a COVID-19 case. Under the authors' procedure: The assay estimated nucleated cells by amplifying reference gene primers. Clones were read by immunoSEQ multiplex PCR, and TCRdb kept only the in-frame ones, dropping some. V and J calls and clone size are those listed in that table; D and trimming were worked out from the DNA. The sample records a few hundred thousand clones, about nine tenths being singletons.

This chain links TRBV5-4 with TRBJ1-5, with 9 bases matching TRBD1. The sequence came from a woman in her thirties who had been exposed to COVID-19. Material for sequencing was PBMCs or T cells enriched from blood (not recorded which). This CDR3 is CASSRDRGAWPQHF. CDR3 sequence (DNA): TGTGCCAGCAGTCGTGACAGGGGGGCCTGGCCCCAGCATTTT.